This section outlines one TCR beta chain sequence together with its context. Its antigen is still unknown. Assay used: immunoSEQ multiplex PCR; TCRdb lists only in-frame clones, some missing. Of approximately 110,000 clones listed, approximately 92% are singletons. This entry belongs to a study of graft-versus-host responses after intestinal transplantation. Across the study: Tacrolimus and steroids were given for around 3 years to all recipients after anti-thymocyte globulin induction. General study findings and limits: In patients with graft-donor T cell macrochimerism, allograft graft-versus-host to host-versus-graft clonal ratios were high.

Germline CDR1 is MDHEN and CDR2 is SYDVKM. The length of the CDR3 is 15 residues. Between the trimmed V and J ends, which lost 2 bases and 5 bases, there was a span of 15 bases. J is TRBJ1-1 and V is TRBV28, with a weak D call TRBD1 (6 bases). Here the sequenced sample was unstimulated CD4+ T cells sorted from spleen or lymph node cells, taken before transplant. This receptor was obtained from a human donor who was the organ donor for an intestinal transplant. CDR3 residues: CASSLTGIRKTEAFF. The DNA for the CDR3 is TGTGCCAGCAGTTTAACAGGGATCCGAAAGACTGAAGCTTTCTTT.